This TCR beta chain was sequenced for a study of cytotoxic CD8 clonotypes in ibrutinib-treated CLL. Libraries were prepared by immunoSEQ multiplex PCR; TCRdb keeps only in-frame clonotypes and omits some of them. Of fewer than 300,000 clones in the sample, around 76% were seen once. This CDR3 region has 16 residues. The germline V gene encodes CDR1 MNHNS and CDR2 SASEGT. V was pared by 4 bases and J by 1 base, with 15 bases between. J is TRBJ2-3 and V is TRBV6-1, with a possible D match to TRBD2 (6 bases). The material was PBMCs, obtained at disease progression, from a patient treated with ibrutinib. This TCR derives from a human donor with chronic lymphocytic leukemia. The CDR3: CASSGVPWEGTDTQYF. Here the CDR3 DNA reads TGTGCCAGCAGTGGGGTCCCCTGGGAGGGCACAGATACGCAGTATTTT.